This TCR beta chain is drawn from a study of blood T cell repertoires in COVID-19 (dated by TCRdb to between 2020 and 2021). Turning to the overall study: Samples from collaborators originated in the United States, Italy and Spain and spanned both the acute and convalescent phases of COVID-19. The prospective study material was composed of cDNA or gDNA derived from T cells, B-cell-depleted T cells, or PBMCs. The dataset comprised deeply sampled blood TCRbeta repertoires from subjects exposed to, actively infected with, or recovered from COVID-19. The repertoires were made available in a free public database intended to serve as a resource for research on the immune response to SARS-CoV-2. Samples came from the ongoing ImmuneRACE study (first 160 participants) plus 1,254 subjects from 6 global collaborators. A de-identified subject ID, COVID-19 status, age in years and sex were almost always included in the sample metadata. Where available, HLA class I and class II types were obtained from metadata supplied by the sample provider rather than from assay-based typing. What the research found in general, with its limitations: How much clinical and demographic metadata was included differed by source and by participant, and the metadata was provided uncurated.

TCRbeta CDR3 regions were amplified from genomic DNA by means of the immunoSEQ Assay, a bias-controlled multiplex PCR. The study's own analysis went as follows. Nucleated cell counts per sample were estimated from amplification of reference gene primers within the assay. Sequence reads were collapsed and filtered to measure the absolute abundance of every unique TCRbeta CDR3 rearrangement. For each sample, productive Simpson clonality was calculated as the square root of Simpson's diversity index across productive rearrangements. Entries here come from immuneACCESS through TCRdb and include only in-frame sequences with V and J called. Some clones fail to appear in such tables; in the studies checked, an unresolved V gene covers under half of the shortfall, and the cause of the remainder is unknown. For V, J and clone size, that table is used; D and trimming come from the DNA. The sample data list some 490,000 clones, and around 85% of these were observed just once. The ten biggest clones cover approximately 8% of the sample.

Enrolling through a virtual design, the prospective study's participants ranged in age from roughly 18 to 89 years and lived across roughly 24 United States geographic areas. In the prospective study, participants were assigned to cohorts based on the clinical history participants reported in a screening survey and a study questionnaire. ImmuneRACE Cohort 3 recovered participants were defined by two consecutive negative NP/OP PCR tests, healthcare professional clearance, or symptom resolution. In the prospective study, whole blood, serum and a nasopharyngeal or oropharyngeal swab were collected from each participant by mobile phlebotomists. Prospective study participants could optionally give additional blood draws and questionnaires over a roughly 2-month period. Blood samples from the prospective study were shipped frozen or at room temperature prior to DNA extraction. Comment on this clone: The antigen it binds to is not known. One base away there is no much larger clone; base qualities are not given.

The clonotype originates from a woman aged 55-69 years who had recovered from COVID-19. The sample taken for sequencing was PBMCs or T cells enriched from blood (not recorded which).

The DNA reads as follows: TGCGCCAGCAGCTCCGGGACTAGCGGGCTCAATGAGCAGTTCTTC. Its protein product is CASSSGTSGLNEQFF. This chain is built from TRBV5-1 and TRBJ2-1; 12 junctional bases match TRBD2. CDR1 and CDR2, per the germline V gene, are SGHRS and YFSETQ. The CDR3 starts with the cysteine, ends with the phenylalanine, and has 15 residues. The read is trimmed to its CDR3 DNA, 45 bases read in frame from base 1. V trim: 3 bases; J trim: 6 bases; unmatched bases: 4.